The clone carrying this T cell receptor beta chain appeared a few times. TCRdb redid the calling of the 5' RACE reads with MiXCR, one entry per CDR3 protein. The table records about 64,000 distinct CDR3 sequences, around 20% of them present only once. This entry belongs to a study of early T cells in non-severe SARS-CoV-2 infection. Trimming left V 4 bases short and J 6 bases short, with 17 bases between. CDR3 length equals 14 residues. Germline V gives CDR1 SGHRS, CDR2 YFSETQ. The sample here was whole blood, taken at baseline. The V and J genes are TRBV5-1 and TRBJ2-7; maybe TRBD1 (6 bases). This TCR came from an adult who was a healthcare worker with PCR-confirmed SARS-CoV-2 infection or an uninfected control (not recorded which). The CDR3 sequence: CASSGQSGAREQYF. The DNA for the CDR3 is TGCGCCAGCAGCGGACAGAGTGGGGCGCGCGAGCAGTACTTC.